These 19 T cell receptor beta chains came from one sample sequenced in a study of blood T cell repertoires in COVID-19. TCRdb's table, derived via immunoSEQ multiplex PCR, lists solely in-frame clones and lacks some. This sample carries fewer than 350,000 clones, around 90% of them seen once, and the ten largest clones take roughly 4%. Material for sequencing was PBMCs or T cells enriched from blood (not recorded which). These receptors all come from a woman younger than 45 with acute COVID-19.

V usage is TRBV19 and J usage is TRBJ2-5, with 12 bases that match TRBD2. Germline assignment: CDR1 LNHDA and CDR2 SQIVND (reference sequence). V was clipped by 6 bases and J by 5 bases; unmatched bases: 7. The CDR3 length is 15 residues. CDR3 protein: CASSTRLAGEETQYF. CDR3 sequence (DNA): TGTGCCAGTAGCACTCGACTAGCGGGGGAGGAGACCCAGTACTTC.

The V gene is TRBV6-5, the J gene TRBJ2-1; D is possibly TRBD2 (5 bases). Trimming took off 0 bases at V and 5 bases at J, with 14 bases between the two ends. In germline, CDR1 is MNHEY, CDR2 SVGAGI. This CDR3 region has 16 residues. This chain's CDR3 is CASSYSIRSGHNEQFF. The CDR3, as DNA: TGTGCCAGCAGTTACTCGATCCGAAGCGGTCACAATGAGCAGTTCTTC.

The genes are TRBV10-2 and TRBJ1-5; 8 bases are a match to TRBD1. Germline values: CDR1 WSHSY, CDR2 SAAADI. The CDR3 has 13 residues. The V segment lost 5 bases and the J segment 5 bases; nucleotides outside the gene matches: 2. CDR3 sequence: CASSQGADQPQHF. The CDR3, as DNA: TGCGCCAGCAGTCAGGGGGCGGATCAGCCCCAGCATTTT.

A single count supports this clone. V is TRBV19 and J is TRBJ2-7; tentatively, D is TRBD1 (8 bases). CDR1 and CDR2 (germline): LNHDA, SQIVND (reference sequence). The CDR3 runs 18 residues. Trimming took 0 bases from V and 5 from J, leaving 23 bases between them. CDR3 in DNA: TGTGCCAGTAGTATAGATCAGCGGGACAGGTTGACATGTGACGAGCAGTACTTC. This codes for CASSIDQRDRLTCDEQYF.

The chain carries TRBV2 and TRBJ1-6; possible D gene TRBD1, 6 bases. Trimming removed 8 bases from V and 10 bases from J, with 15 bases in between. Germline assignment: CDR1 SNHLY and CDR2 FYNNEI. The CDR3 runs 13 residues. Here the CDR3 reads CASAGTTTSPLHF. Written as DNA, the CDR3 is TGTGCCAGCGCCGGGACAACGACCTCACCCCTCCACTTT.

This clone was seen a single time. This chain's CDR3 is CASSLPLVLAGNEQFF. The CDR3 bases are TGTGCCAGCAGCTTACCCCTGGTCCTGGCGGGCAATGAGCAGTTCTTC. The V and J genes are TRBV7-9 and TRBJ2-1, with D possibly matching TRBD2 (5 bases). The CDR3 is made up of 16 amino acids. Germline lookup yields CDR1 SEHNR and CDR2 FQNEAQ (reference sequence). V lost 2 bases, J lost 6 bases, and 17 bases lay in between.

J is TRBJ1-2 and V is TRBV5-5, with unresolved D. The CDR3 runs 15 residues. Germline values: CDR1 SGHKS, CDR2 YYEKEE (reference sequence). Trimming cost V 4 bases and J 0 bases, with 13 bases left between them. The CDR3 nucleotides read TGTGCCAGCAGCCTAGTAGGTCAGCCTAACTATGGCTACACCTTC. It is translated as CASSLVGQPNYGYTF.

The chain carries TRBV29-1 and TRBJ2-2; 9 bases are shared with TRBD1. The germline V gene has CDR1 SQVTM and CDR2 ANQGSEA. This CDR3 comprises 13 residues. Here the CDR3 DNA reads TGCAGTATGACCGGGACAGGGACCGGGGAGCTGTTTTTT. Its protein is CSMTGTGTGELFF.

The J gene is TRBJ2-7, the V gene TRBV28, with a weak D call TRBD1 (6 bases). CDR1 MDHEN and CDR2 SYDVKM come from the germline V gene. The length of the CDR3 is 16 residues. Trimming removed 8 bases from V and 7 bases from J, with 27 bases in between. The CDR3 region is CASYPERDPQGREQYF. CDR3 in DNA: TGTGCCAGCTACCCTGAGAGAGACCCACAGGGCCGGGAGCAGTACTTC.

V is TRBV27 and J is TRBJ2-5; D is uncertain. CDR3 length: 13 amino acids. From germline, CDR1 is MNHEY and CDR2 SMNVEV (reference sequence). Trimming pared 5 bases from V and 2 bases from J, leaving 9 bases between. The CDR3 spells CASSRYSQETQYF. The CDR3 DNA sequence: TGTGCCAGCAGTCGGTACAGTCAAGAGACCCAGTACTTC.

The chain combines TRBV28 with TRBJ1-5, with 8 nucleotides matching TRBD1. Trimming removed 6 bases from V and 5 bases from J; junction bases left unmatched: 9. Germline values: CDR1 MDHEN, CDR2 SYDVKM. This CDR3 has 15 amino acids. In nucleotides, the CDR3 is TGTGCCAGCAGCCCCCGGACAGGGATCTATCAGCCCCAGCATTTT. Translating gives CASSPRTGIYQPQHF.

For the CDR3, the DNA is TGTGCCAGCAGTTACAGGGGGCGCATAGACTATGGCTACACCTTC. Its translation is CASSYRGRIDYGYTF. The chain carries TRBV28 and TRBJ1-2, with 9 bases matching TRBD1. V shed 4 bases, J shed 3 bases, and the junction held 6 bases outside the gene matches. The CDR3 runs 15 residues. Germline CDR1 MDHEN, CDR2 SYDVKM.

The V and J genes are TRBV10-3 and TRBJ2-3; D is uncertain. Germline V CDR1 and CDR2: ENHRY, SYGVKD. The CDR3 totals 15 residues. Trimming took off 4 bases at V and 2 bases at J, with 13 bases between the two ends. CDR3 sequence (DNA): TGTGCCATCAGTGTAGGCGGAACCCACACAGATACGCAGTATTTT. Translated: CAISVGGTHTDTQYF.

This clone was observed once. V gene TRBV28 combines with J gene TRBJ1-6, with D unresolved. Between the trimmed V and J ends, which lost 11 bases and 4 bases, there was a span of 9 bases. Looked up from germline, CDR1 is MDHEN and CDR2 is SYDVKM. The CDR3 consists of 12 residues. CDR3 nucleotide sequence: TGTGCCGAACAGTCGTATAATTCACCCCTCCACTTT. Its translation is CAEQSYNSPLHF.

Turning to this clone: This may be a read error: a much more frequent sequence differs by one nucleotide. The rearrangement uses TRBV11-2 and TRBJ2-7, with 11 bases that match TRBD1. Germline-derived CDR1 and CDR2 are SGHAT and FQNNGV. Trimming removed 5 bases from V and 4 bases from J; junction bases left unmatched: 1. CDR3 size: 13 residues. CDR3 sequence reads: CASSRDRGYEQYF. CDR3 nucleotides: TGTGCCAGCAGCCGGGACAGGGGGTACGAGCAGTACTTC.

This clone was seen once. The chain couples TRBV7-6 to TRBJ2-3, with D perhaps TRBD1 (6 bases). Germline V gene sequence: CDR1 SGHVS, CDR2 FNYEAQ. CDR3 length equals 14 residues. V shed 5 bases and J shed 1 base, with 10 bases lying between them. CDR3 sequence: CASSPEGGTDTQYF. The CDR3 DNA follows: TGTGCCAGCAGCCCCGAGGGGGGCACAGATACGCAGTATTTT.

Here the CDR3 reads CASSLSGTSGVTDTQYF. CDR3 coding DNA: TGTGCCAGCAGTTTATCGGGGACTAGCGGCGTCACAGATACGCAGTATTTT. The chain carries TRBV27 and TRBJ2-3; 11 nucleotides align to TRBD2. Unmatched junction bases numbered 4, after V lost 0 bases and J lost 2 bases. The germline V gene encodes CDR1 MNHEY and CDR2 SMNVEV (reference sequence). The CDR3 runs 17 residues.

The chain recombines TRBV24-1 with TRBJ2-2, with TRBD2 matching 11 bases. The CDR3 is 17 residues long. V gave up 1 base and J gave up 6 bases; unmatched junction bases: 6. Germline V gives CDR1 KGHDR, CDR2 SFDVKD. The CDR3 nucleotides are TGTGCCACCAGTGATTTTCGACTAGCGGGACAGGCCGGGGAGCTGTTTTTT. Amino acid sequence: CATSDFRLAGQAGELFF.

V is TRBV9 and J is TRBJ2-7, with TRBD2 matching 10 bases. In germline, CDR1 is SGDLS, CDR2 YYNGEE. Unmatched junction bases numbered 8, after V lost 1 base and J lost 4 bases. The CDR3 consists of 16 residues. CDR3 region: CASSVRSSGSFYEQYF. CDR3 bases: TGTGCCAGCAGCGTAAGGTCTAGCGGGAGTTTTTACGAGCAGTACTTC. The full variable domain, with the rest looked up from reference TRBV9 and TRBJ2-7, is DSGVTQTPKHLITATGQRVTLRCSPRSGDLSVYWYQQSLDQGLQFLIQYYNGEERAKGNILERFSAQQFPDLHSELNLSSLELGDSALYFCASSVRSSGSFYEQYFGPGTRLTVT.